These 2 T cell receptor beta chains share one sample of origin, sequenced in a study of T cell responses to AZD1222 COVID-19 vaccine. Method: immunoSEQ multiplex PCR; TCRdb's copy keeps in-frame clones and lacks some. Of 100,000 to 150,000 clones detected, about 90% appear once; the ten largest clones hold nearly 4.5%. This material consisted of peripheral blood, taken on day 0 of MenACWY control vaccination. The source is an adult in good health.

The chain links TRBV6-1 to TRBJ2-7, with TRBD2 matching over 10 bases. Germline V lookup: CDR1 MNHNS, CDR2 SASEGT. V lost 4 bases to trimming and J lost 2 bases; unmatched junction nucleotides: 8. CDR3 size: 16 residues. This CDR3 reads CASSVAELAGAYEQYF. CDR3 bases: TGTGCCAGCAGTGTTGCCGAGCTAGCGGGAGCCTACGAGCAGTACTTC.

In nucleotides, the CDR3 is TGTGCCAGCAGCCCTAGCCGGGCAACCCTCGGCGACATTCAGTACTTC. Translation: CASSPSRATLGDIQYF. The rearrangement uses TRBV7-9 and TRBJ2-4, with TRBD2 as a possible D gene (5 bases). The CDR3 is 16 amino acids. V lost 5 bases, J lost 8 bases, and 22 bases lay in between. The germline V gene encodes CDR1 SEHNR and CDR2 FQNEAQ (reference sequence).